Detailed here is one T cell receptor beta chain. What antigen it recognizes has not been identified. Per-base quality was not reported, and no clone a single base away is much larger than it. The germline V end is reduced by 3 bases and the J end by 4 bases; junction bases left unmatched: 5. Spanning cysteine to phenylalanine, the CDR3 consists of 16 amino acids. Only CDR3 DNA is held: 48 bases, read in frame from base 1. CDR1 and CDR2 (ENHRY, SYGVKD) derive from the germline V gene. The entry originates in a study of CD8 T cells in ankylosing spondylitis (dated by TCRdb to between 2016 and 2019). For the wider study: T cell receptor beta repertoires were profiled in healthy donors and ankylosing spondylitis patients so that disease-linked TCR variants could be found. The full study cohort comprised roughly 24 ankylosing spondylitis patients and 85 to 120 healthy donors. Peripheral blood samples were taken, and synovial fluid was additionally collected from ankylosing spondylitis patients. Paper-wide results and their limitations: The disease-linked clones were reported to be significantly enriched in matched synovial fluid samples from ankylosing spondylitis patients. Some TCR beta motif variants had previously been reported in synovial fluid and blood of reactive arthritis patients, which suggested common disease-initiation mechanisms. A TCR beta motif of several highly homologous amino acid variants appeared characteristic of blood from ankylosing spondylitis patients. In peripheral blood, the disease-linked clones were found at relatively low frequencies and had a CD8+ phenotype.

Synovial fluid samples were matched to blood samples from the same ankylosing spondylitis patients. Instrument on record: Illumina HiSeq 2500. TCR beta libraries were prepared by quantitative 5'-RACE with molecular barcodes. As for the original processing: A new computational method based on a probabilistic model of VDJ rearrangement was used to identify disease-linked TCR variants. TCRdb itself trimmed the public reads at Q25 with fastp, ran MiXCR and retained productive beta chains. Each CDR3 protein appears once, grouped with its most common genes and DNA. TCRdb's processing, not the authors', yielded these V and J calls. For this sample the table gives 90,000 to 120,000 distinct CDR3 sequences, of which less than 25% were detected only once. The ten largest clonotypes hold 12% of the sample.

The V and J segments used are TRBV10-3 and TRBJ2-5; 13 of the junction bases match TRBD2. The receptor was derived from a male donor with ankylosing spondylitis. The sample consisted of synovial fluid, either unsorted or a sorted T cell fraction (not recorded which). The sequenced DNA: TGTGCCATCAGTGACCGACTAGCGGGAGGTGGAGAGACCCAGTACTTC. This translates into CAISDRLAGGGETQYF.